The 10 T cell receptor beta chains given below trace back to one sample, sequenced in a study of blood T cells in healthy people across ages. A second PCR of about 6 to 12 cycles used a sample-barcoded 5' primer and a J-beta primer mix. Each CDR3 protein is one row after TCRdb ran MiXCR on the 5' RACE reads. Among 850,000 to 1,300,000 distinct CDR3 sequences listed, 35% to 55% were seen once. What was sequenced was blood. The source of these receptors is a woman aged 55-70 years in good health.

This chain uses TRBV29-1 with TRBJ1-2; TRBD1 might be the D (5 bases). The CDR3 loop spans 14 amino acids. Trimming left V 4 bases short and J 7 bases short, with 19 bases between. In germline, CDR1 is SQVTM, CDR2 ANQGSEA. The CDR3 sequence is CSVGLGGLSSGYTF. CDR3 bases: TGCAGCGTTGGTCTGGGGGGTCTTAGTTCTGGCTACACCTTC.

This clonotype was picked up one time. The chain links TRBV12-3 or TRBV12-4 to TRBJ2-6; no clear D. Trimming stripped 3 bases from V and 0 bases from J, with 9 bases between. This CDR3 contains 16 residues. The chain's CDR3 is CASSFWHNSGANVLTF. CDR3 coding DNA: TGTGCCAGCAGTTTTTGGCACAACTCTGGGGCCAACGTCCTGACTTTC.

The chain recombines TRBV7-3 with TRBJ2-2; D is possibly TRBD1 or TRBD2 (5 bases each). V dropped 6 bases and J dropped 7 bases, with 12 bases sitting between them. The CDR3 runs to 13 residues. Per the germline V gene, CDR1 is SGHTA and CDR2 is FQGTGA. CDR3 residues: CASSHDSGGELFF. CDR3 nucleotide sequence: TGTGCCAGCAGTCACGACAGCGGCGGGGAGCTGTTTTTT. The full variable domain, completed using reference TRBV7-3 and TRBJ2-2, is GAGVSQTPSNKVTEKGKYVELRCDPISGHTALYWYRQSLGQGPEFLIYFQGTGAADDSGLPNDRFFAVRPEGSVSTLKIQRTERGDSAVYLCASSHDSGGELFFGEGSRLTVL.

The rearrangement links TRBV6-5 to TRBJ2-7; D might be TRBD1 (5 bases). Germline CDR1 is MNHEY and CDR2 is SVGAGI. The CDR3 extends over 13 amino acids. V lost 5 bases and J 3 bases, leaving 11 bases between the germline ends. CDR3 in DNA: TGTGCCAGCAGTGACACCACAGGCTACGAGCAGTACTTC. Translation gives CASSDTTGYEQYF.

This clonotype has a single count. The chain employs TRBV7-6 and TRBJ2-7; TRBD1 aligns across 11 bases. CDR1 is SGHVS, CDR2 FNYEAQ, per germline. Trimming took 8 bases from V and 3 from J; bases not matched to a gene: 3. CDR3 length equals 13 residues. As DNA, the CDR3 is TGTGCCAGCGGACAGGGGGCGATCTACGAGCAGTACTTC. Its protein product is CASGQGAIYEQYF. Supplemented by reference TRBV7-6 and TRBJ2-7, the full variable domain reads GAGVSQSPRYKVTKRGQDVALRCDPISGHVSLYWYRQALGQGPEFLTYFNYEAQQDKSGLPNDRFSAERPEGSISTLTIQRTEQRDSAMYRCASGQGAIYEQYFGPGTRLTVT.

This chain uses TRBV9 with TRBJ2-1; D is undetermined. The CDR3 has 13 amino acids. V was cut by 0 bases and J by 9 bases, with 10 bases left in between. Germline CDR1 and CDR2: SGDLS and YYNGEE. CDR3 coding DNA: TGTGCCAGCAGCGTAGAATTATTTAGTGAGCAGTTCTTC. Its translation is CASSVELFSEQFF.

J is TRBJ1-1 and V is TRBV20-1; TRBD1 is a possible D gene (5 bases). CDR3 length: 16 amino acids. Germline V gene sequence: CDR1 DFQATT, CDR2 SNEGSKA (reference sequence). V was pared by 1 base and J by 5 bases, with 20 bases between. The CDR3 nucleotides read TGCAGTGCTAGAGTTGAGGGGCCAGGGCGGAAAACTGAAGCTTTCTTT. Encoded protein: CSARVEGPGRKTEAFF.

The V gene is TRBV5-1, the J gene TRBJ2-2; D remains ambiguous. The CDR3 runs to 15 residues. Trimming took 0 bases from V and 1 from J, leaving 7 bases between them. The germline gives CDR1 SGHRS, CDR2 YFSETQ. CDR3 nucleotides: TGCGCCAGCAGCTTGGGCGACTTGAACACCGGGGAGCTGTTTTTT. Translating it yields CASSLGDLNTGELFF.

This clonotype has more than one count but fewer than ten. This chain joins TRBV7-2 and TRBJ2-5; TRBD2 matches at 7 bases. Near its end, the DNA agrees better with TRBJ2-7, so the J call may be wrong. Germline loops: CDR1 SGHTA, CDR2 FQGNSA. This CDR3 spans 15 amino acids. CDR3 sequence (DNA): TGTGCCAGCAGCCGGTTTCGGGGAGGGTTGGGCGAGCAGTACTTC. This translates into CASSRFRGGLGEQYF.

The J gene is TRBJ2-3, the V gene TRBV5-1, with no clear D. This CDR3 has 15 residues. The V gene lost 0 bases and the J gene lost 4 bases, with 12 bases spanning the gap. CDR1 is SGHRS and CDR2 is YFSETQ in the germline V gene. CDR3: CASSLDQKKSDTQYF. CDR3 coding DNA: TGCGCCAGCAGCTTGGACCAAAAGAAATCAGATACGCAGTATTTT.